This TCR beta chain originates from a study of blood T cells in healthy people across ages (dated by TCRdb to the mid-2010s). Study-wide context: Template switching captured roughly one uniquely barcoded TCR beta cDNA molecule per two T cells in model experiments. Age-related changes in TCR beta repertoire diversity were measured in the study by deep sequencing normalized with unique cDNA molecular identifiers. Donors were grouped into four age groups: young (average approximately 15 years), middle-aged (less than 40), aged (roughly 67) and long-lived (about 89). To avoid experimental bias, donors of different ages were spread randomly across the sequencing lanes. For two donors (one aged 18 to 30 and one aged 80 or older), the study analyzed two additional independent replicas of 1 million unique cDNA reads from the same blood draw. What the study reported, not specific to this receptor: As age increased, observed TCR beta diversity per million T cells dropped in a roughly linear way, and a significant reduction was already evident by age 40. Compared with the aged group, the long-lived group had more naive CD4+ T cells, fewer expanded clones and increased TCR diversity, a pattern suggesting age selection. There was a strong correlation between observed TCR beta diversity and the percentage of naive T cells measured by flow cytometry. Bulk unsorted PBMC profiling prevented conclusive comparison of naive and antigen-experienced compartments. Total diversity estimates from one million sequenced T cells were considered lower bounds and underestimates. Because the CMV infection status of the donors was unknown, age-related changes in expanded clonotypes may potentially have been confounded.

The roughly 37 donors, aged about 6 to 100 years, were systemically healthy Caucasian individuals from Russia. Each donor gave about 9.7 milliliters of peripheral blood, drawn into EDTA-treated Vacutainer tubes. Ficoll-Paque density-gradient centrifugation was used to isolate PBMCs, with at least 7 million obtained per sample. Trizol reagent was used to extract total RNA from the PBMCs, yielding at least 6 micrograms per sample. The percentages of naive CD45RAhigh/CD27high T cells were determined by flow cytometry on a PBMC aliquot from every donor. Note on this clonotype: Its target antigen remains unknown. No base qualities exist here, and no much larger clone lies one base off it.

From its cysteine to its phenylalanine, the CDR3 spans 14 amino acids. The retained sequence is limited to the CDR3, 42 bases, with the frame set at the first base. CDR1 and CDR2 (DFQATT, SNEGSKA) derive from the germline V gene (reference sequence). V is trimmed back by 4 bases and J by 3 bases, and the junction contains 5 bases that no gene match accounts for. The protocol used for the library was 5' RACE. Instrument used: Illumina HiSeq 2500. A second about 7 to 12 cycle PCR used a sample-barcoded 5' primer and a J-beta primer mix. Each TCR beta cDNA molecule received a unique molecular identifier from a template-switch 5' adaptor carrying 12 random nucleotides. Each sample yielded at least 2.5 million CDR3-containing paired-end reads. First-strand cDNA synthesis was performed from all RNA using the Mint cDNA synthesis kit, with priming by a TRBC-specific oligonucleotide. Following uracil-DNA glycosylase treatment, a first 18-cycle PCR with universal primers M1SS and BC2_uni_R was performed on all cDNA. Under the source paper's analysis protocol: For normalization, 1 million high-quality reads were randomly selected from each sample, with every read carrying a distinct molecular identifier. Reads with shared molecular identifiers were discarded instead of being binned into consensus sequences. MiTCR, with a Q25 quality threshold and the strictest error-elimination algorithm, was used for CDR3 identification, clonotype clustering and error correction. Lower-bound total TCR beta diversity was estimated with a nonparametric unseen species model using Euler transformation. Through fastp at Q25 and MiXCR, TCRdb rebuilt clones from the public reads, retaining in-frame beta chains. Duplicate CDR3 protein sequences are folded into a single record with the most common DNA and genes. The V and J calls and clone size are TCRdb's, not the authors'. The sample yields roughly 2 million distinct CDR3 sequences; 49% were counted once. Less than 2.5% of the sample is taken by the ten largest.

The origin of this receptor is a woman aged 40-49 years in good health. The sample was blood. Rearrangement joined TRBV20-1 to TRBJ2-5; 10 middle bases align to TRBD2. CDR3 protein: CSATGAGGEETQYF. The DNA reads TGCAGTGCTACCGGAGCGGGGGGGGAAGAGACCCAGTACTTC.